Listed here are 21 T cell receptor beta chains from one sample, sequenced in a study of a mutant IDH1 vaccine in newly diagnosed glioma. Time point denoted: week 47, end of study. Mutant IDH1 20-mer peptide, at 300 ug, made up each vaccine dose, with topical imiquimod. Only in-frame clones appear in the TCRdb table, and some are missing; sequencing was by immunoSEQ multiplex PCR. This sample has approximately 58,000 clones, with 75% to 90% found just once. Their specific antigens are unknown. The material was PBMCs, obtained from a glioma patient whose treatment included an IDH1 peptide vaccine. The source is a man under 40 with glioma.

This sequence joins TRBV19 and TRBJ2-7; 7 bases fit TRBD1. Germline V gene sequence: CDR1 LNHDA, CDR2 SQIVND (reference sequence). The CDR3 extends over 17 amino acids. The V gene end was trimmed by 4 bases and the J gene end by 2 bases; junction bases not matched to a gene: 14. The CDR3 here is CASSRTPLGTVTYEQYF. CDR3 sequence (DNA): TGTGCCAGTAGTAGAACCCCCCTCGGGACAGTAACCTACGAGCAGTACTTC.

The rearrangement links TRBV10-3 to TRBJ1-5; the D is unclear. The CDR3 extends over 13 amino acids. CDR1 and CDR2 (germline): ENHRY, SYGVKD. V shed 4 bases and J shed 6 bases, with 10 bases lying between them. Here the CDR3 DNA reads TGTGCCATCAGTGTTTCCTCACTTCAGCCCCAGCATTTT. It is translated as CAISVSSLQPQHF.

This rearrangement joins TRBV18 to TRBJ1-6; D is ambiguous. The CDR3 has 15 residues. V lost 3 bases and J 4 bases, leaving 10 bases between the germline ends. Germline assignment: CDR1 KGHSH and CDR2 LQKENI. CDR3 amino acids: CASSPLGDYNSPLHF. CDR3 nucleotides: TGTGCCAGCTCACCCCTCGGGGATTATAATTCACCCCTCCACTTT.

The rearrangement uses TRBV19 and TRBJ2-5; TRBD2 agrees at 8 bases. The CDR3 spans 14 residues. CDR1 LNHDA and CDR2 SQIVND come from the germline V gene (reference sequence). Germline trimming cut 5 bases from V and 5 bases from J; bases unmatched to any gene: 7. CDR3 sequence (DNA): TGTGCCAGTAGTGACAGGACTAGCTTCGAGACCCAGTACTTC. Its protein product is CASSDRTSFETQYF.

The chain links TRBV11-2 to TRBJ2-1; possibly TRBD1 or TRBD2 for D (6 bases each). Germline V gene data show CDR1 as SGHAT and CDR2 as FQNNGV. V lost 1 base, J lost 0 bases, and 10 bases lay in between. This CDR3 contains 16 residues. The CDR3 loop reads CASSLVGGRSYNEQFF. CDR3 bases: TGTGCCAGCAGCTTAGTGGGGGGCCGCTCCTACAATGAGCAGTTCTTC.

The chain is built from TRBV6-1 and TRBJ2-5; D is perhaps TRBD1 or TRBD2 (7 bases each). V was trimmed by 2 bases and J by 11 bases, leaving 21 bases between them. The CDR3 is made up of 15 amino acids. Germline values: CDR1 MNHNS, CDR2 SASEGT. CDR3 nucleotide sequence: TGTGCCAGCAGTGAAAACGCAGGGGGGGCCCTAGAGCAGTACTTC. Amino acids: CASSENAGGALEQYF.

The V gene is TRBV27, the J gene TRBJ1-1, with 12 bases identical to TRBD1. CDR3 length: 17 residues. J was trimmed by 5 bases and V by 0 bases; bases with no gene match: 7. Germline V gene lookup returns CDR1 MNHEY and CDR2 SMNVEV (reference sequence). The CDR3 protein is CASSLSSGTGGRTEAFF. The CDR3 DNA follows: TGTGCCAGCAGTTTATCATCAGGGACAGGGGGCCGGACTGAAGCTTTCTTT.

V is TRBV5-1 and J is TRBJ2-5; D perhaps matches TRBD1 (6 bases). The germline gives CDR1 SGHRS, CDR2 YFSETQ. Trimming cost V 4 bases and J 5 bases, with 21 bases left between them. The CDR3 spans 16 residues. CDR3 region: CASSPISTGGGETQYF. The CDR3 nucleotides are TGCGCCAGCAGCCCAATCTCGACAGGCGGAGGTGAGACCCAGTACTTC.

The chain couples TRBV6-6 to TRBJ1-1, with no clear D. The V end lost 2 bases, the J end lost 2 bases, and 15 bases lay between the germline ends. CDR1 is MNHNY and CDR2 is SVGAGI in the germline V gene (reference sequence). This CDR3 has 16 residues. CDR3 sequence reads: CASSYLTLSKNTEAFF. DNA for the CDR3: TGTGCCAGCAGTTACCTGACACTTTCTAAAAACACTGAAGCTTTCTTT.

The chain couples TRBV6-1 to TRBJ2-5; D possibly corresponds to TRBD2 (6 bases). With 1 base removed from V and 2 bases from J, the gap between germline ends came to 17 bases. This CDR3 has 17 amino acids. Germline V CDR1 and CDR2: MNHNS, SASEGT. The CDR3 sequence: CASSEGVMGGLQETQYF. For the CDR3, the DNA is TGTGCCAGCAGTGAAGGGGTTATGGGGGGTCTTCAAGAGACCCAGTACTTC.

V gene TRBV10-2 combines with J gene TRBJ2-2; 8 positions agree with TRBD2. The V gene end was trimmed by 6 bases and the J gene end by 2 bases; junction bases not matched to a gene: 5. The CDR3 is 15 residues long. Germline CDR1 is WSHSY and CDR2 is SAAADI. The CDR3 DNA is TGCGCCAGCAGGATAGCGGGGCCCAACACCGGGGAGCTGTTTTTT. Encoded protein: CASRIAGPNTGELFF.

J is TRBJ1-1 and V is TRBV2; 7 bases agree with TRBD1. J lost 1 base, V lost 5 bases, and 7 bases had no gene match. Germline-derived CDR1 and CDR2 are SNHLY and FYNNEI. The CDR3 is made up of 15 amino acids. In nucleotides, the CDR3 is TGTGCCAGCAGTCCTGGACAGGTTCGGAACACTGAAGCTTTCTTT. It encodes CASSPGQVRNTEAFF. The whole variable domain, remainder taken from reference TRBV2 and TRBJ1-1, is EPEVTQTPSHQVTQMGQEVILRCVPISNHLYFYWYRQILGQKVEFLVSFYNNEISEKSEIFDDQFSVERPDGSNFTLKIRSTKLEDSAMYFCASSPGQVRNTEAFFGQGTRLTVV.

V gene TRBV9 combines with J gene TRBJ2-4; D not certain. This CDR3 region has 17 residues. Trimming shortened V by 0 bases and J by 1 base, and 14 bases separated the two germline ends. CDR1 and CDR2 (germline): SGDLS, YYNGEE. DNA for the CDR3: TGTGCCAGCAGCGTAGCTGGAAGCGTGGCGGCCAAAAACATTCAGTACTTC. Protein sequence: CASSVAGSVAAKNIQYF.

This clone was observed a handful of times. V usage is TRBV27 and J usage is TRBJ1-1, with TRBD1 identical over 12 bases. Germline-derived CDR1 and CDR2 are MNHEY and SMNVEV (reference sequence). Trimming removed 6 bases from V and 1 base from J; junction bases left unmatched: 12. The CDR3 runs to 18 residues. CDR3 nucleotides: TGTGCCAGCAGCAAACGGGACAGGGGGCACCGACGGAACACTGAAGCTTTCTTT. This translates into CASSKRDRGHRRNTEAFF.

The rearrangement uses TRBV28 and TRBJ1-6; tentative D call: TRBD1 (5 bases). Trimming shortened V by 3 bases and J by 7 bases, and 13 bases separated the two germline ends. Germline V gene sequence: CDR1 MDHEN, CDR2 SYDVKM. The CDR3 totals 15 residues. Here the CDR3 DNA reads TGTGCCAGCAGTTTGGGGGGAACGGGGAATTCACCCCTCCACTTT. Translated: CASSLGGTGNSPLHF.

The CDR3 region is CASSVAHINSPLHF. CDR3 in DNA: TGTGCCAGCAGCGTAGCTCACATTAATTCACCCCTCCACTTT. This chain uses TRBV9 with TRBJ1-6, with D unresolved. The CDR3 runs 14 residues. Germline-derived CDR1 and CDR2 are SGDLS and YYNGEE. V was shortened by 0 bases and J by 6 bases, with 7 bases between the two germline ends.

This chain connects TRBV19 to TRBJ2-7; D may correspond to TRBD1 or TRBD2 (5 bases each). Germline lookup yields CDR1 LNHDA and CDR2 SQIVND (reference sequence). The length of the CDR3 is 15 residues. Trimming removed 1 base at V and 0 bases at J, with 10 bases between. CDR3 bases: TGTGCCAGTAGTATAGCCGGGACCAGCTCCTACGAGCAGTACTTC. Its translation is CASSIAGTSSYEQYF.

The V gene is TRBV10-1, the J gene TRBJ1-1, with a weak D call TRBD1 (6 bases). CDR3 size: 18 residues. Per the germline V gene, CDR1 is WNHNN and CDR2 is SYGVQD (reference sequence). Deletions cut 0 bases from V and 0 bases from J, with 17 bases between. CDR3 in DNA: TGCGCCAGCAGTGAGTCAGGGTTATTCGGGACAATGAACACTGAAGCTTTCTTT. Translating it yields CASSESGLFGTMNTEAFF.

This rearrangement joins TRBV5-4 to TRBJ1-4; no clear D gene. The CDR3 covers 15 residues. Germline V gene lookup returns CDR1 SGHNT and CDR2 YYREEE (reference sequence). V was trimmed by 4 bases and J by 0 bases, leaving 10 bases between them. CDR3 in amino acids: CASSLSGATNEKLFF. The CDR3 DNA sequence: TGTGCCAGCAGCCTATCAGGAGCAACTAATGAAAAACTGTTTTTT.

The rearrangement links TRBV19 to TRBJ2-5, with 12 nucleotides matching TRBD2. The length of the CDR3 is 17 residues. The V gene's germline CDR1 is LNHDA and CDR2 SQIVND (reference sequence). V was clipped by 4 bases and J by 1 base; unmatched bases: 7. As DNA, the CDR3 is TGTGCCAGTAGTACCTCCGGGACTAGCGGGCGCCAAGAGACCCAGTACTTC. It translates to CASSTSGTSGRQETQYF.

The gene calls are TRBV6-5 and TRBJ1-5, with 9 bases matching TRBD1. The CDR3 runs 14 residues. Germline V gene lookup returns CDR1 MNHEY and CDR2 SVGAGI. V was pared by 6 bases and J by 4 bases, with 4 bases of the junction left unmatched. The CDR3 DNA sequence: TGTGCCAGCAGAACCGGGACAGGGAATCAGCCCCAGCATTTT. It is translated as CASRTGTGNQPQHF.